These 10 T cell receptor beta chains came from one sample sequenced in a study of CD8 T cells in Susac syndrome. RNA totalling roughly 0.5 to 1 ug underwent reverse transcription with random hexamers. TCRdb processed the immunoSEQ multiplex PCR reads anew with MiXCR; each CDR3 protein has one entry. The repertoire includes tens of thousands of distinct CDR3 sequences, nearly 96% of them detected once, and 0.1% to 0.12% sits in the top ten. The sequenced sample consisted of CD4+ T cells from PBMCs. All receptors come from a human donor with multiple sclerosis.

The rearrangement uses TRBV28 and TRBJ1-1, with D possibly matching TRBD1 (5 bases). This CDR3 contains 11 residues. V was trimmed by 8 bases and J by 4 bases, leaving 8 bases between them. Germline V gene sequence: CDR1 MDHEN, CDR2 SYDVKM. This chain's CDR3 is CASSGGTEAFF. DNA of the CDR3: TGTGCCAGCTCGGGGGGCACTGAAGCTTTCTTT.

The gene calls are TRBV3-1 and TRBJ1-2; a possible D gene is TRBD1 (5 bases). Between the trimmed V and J ends, which lost 0 bases and 3 bases, there was a span of 11 bases. CDR3 size: 15 residues. Germline V gene lookup returns CDR1 LGHDT and CDR2 YNNKEL (reference sequence). CDR3 sequence reads: CASSQEAGTDYGYTF. CDR3 DNA sequence: TGTGCCAGCAGCCAAGAAGCAGGGACGGACTATGGCTACACCTTC.

The chain employs TRBV7-9 and TRBJ2-5, with unresolved D. V lost 10 bases, J lost 2 bases, and 11 bases lay in between. The germline gives CDR1 SEHNR, CDR2 FQNEAQ (reference sequence). The CDR3 has 12 residues. As DNA, the CDR3 is TGTGCCACCCGACGGCAGCAAGAGACCCAGTACTTC. Its protein is CATRRQQETQYF.

The rearrangement uses TRBV30 and TRBJ2-1; 8 bases are shared with TRBD1. The trim removed 8 bases at V and 0 bases at J, leaving 9 bases unmatched. Germline loops: CDR1 GTSNPN, CDR2 SVGIG (reference sequence). This CDR3 is built from 15 residues. The chain's CDR3 is CAHKRGQGSYNEQFF. The CDR3 DNA follows: TGTGCCCATAAACGTGGACAGGGCTCCTACAATGAGCAGTTCTTC.

This chain links TRBV29-1 with TRBJ2-3, with a possible D match to TRBD1 (5 bases). CDR1 is SQVTM, CDR2 ANQGSEA, per germline. CDR3 size: 12 residues. The V and J ends lost 7 bases and 2 bases respectively, with 10 bases between them. The CDR3 region is CSAQGFTDTQYF. In DNA form, the CDR3 reads TGCAGCGCTCAGGGATTCACAGATACGCAGTATTTT.

The chain links TRBV3-1 to TRBJ2-7; D is uncertain. The CDR3 loop spans 16 amino acids. Trimming took 5 bases from V and 5 from J, leaving 22 bases between them. CDR1 LGHDT and CDR2 YNNKEL come from the germline V gene (reference sequence). The CDR3 DNA is TGTGCCAGCAGCGCGTTGCTCCATTTCGTGTTAGACGAGCAGTACTTC. Translation gives CASSALLHFVLDEQYF.

V is TRBV7-2 and J is TRBJ2-5; D may be TRBD1 or TRBD2 (5 bases each). This CDR3 is built from 17 residues. V was trimmed by 5 bases and J by 5 bases, leaving 24 bases between them. The germline CDR1 and CDR2 sequences are SGHTA and FQGNSA. The CDR3 bases are TGTGCCAGCAGCCACCTCGGGACCTACCGGGCAGCGGAGACCCAGTACTTC. Its translation is CASSHLGTYRAAETQYF.

This sequence joins TRBV7-8 and TRBJ1-3; no definite D call. Germline assignment: CDR1 SGHVS and CDR2 FQNEAQ. V was trimmed by 4 bases and J by 0 bases, leaving 4 bases between them. The CDR3 is 13 residues long. In DNA, the CDR3 is TGTGCCAGCAGCTATACCTCTGGAAACACCATATATTTT. Protein: CASSYTSGNTIYF. The full variable domain, with the rest looked up from reference TRBV7-8 and TRBJ1-3, is GAGVSQSPRYKVAKRGQDVALRCDPISGHVSLFWYQQALGQGPEFLTYFQNEAQLDKSGLPSDRFFAERPEGSVSTLKIQRTQQEDSAVYLCASSYTSGNTIYFGEGSWLTVV.

The chain employs TRBV6-2 or TRBV6-3 and TRBJ2-2, with 8 bases lining up with TRBD1. This CDR3 has 15 amino acids. The trim removed 7 bases at V and 5 bases at J, leaving 9 bases unmatched. Germline CDR1 reads MNHEY; CDR2 reads SVGEGT. CDR3 nucleotide sequence: TGTGCCAGCAAGCCCGGGACAGGCGGGACCGGGGAGCTGTTTTTT. Its translation: CASKPGTGGTGELFF.

The chain joins TRBV3-1 to TRBJ2-3; D is possibly TRBD2 (6 bases). The CDR3 has 17 residues. Germline values: CDR1 LGHDT, CDR2 YNNKEL (reference sequence). V was pared by 0 bases and J by 1 base, with 14 bases between. CDR3 coding DNA: TGTGCCAGCAGCCAAGATGGAGGGTTTTCTCGCACAGATACGCAGTATTTT. It translates to CASSQDGGFSRTDTQYF.